Shown below are 30 T cell receptor beta chains from a single sample sequenced in a study of chemoradiotherapy in HPV16-positive cancers. Method: immunoSEQ multiplex PCR; TCRdb's copy keeps in-frame clones and lacks some. The profile covers 1,500 to 1,800 clones, with 83% appearing a single time and over 8% taken by the ten largest. The sequences come from tumor tissue, collected from a patient who underwent chemoradiotherapy. These receptors were taken from a human donor with HPV-associated anogenital cancer.

The rearrangement joins TRBV5-1 to TRBJ2-1; 15 bases are shared with TRBD2. V trimming: 0 bases; J trimming: 4 bases; junction bases outside the gene matches: 2. This CDR3 spans 17 amino acids. CDR1 is SGHRS and CDR2 is YFSETQ in the germline V gene. CDR3 residues: CASSLGGLAGGYNEQFF. CDR3 sequence (DNA): TGCGCCAGCAGCTTGGGAGGACTAGCGGGGGGGTACAATGAGCAGTTCTTC.

The rearrangement uses TRBV9 and TRBJ1-5; 8 positions match TRBD1. Germline V CDR1 and CDR2: SGDLS, YYNGEE. The V segment lost 3 bases and the J segment 0 bases; nucleotides outside the gene matches: 2. This CDR3 is 15 amino acids long. For the CDR3, the DNA is TGTGCCAGCAGCGCAGGGGGCATTAGCAATCAGCCCCAGCATTTT. Its protein is CASSAGGISNQPQHF.

The J gene is TRBJ1-1, the V gene TRBV4-1; D not certain. The CDR3 runs to 14 residues. The V end was cut by 5 bases, the J end by 1 base, with 11 bases between. Germline CDR1 reads MGHRA; CDR2 reads YSYEKL. CDR3 sequence reads: CASSLSAGNTEAFF. CDR3 in DNA: TGCGCCAGCAGCTTATCTGCCGGGAACACTGAAGCTTTCTTT.

The chain employs TRBV7-2 and TRBJ1-1; D uncertain. Looked up from germline, CDR1 is SGHTA and CDR2 is FQGNSA. There are 13 residues in the CDR3. Trimming removed 3 bases from V and 0 bases from J, with 5 bases in between. The CDR3 DNA reads TGTGCCAGCAGCTTCCAGTTGAACACTGAAGCTTTCTTT. Protein: CASSFQLNTEAFF.

A single count supports this clone. The CDR3 nucleotides are TGCGCCAGCAGCCAGAACGCCCAGGGCCCAGGGGGCAGCGGATTTCAGCCCCAGCATTTT. Its protein product is CASSQNAQGPGGSGFQPQHF. The chain uses TRBV4-1 and TRBJ1-5, with 8 bases matching TRBD1. The CDR3 covers 20 residues. V lost 3 bases, J lost 6 bases, and 22 bases stayed unmatched. CDR1 is MGHRA and CDR2 is YSYEKL in the germline V gene.

The table lists this clone with a count of one. The chain has TRBV5-1 and TRBJ2-2; D remains unclear. Germline V CDR1 and CDR2: SGHRS, YFSETQ. This CDR3 has 15 amino acids. V was trimmed by 2 bases and J by 0 bases, leaving 8 bases between them. CDR3 sequence reads: CASSLTASNTGELFF. For the CDR3, the DNA is TGCGCCAGCAGCTTAACAGCCTCGAACACCGGGGAGCTGTTTTTT.

The genes are TRBV19 and TRBJ1-3, with D perhaps TRBD1 (6 bases). V was cut by 3 bases and J by 1 base, with 16 bases left in between. The CDR3 sequence is 17 residues long. Per germline, CDR1 LNHDA and CDR2 SQIVND (reference sequence). CDR3 residues: CASSIIQGSGSGNTIYF. As DNA, the CDR3 is TGTGCCAGTAGTATCATCCAGGGGTCCGGTTCTGGAAACACCATATATTTT.

The chain has TRBV28 and TRBJ2-3, with D unclear. The V end lost 2 bases, the J end lost 3 bases, and 6 bases lay between the germline ends. The length of the CDR3 is 13 residues. The V gene's germline CDR1 is MDHEN and CDR2 SYDVKM. CDR3 in amino acids: CASSLTMTDTQYF. The DNA for the CDR3 is TGTGCCAGCAGTTTAACTATGACAGATACGCAGTATTTT.

The gene calls are TRBV2 and TRBJ2-2; D is ambiguous. This CDR3 spans 13 amino acids. The germline CDR1 and CDR2 sequences are SNHLY and FYNNEI. Between the trimmed V and J ends, which lost 6 bases and 4 bases, there was a span of 9 bases. The CDR3 sequence is CASSGPFTGELFF. For the CDR3, the DNA is TGTGCCAGCAGCGGCCCCTTCACCGGGGAGCTGTTTTTT.

In this sample, this clone is hyperexpanded. The junction shows a germline mismatch at one end, possibly a read error. The V and J genes are TRBV11-3 and TRBJ1-1; tentatively, D is TRBD1 (5 bases). The length of the CDR3 is 17 residues. CDR1 and CDR2 (germline): SGHNT, YENEEA. CDR3 coding DNA: TGTGCCAGCAGCTTTCCAAACTACCATGACAGAAACACCGAAGCTTTCTTT. Protein: CASSFPNYHDRNTEAFF. Full variable domain (missing parts from reference TRBV11-3 and TRBJ1-1): EAGVVQSPRYKIIEKKQPVAFWCNPISGHNTLYWYLQNLGQGPELLIRYENEEAVDDSQLPKDRFSAERLKGVDSTLKIQPAELGDSAVYLCASSFPNYHDRNTEAFFGQGTRLTVV.

The J gene is TRBJ1-1, the V gene TRBV4-1, with D perhaps TRBD1 (6 bases). The ends were cut back, 4 bases at V and 5 bases at J, with 11 bases in the middle. This CDR3 region has 13 residues. Germline CDR1 MGHRA, CDR2 YSYEKL. CDR3 amino acids: CASSRLRGTEAFF. In DNA form, the CDR3 reads TGCGCCAGCAGCCGACTCAGGGGTACTGAAGCTTTCTTT.

This clone has a single count. The rearrangement joins TRBV29-1 to TRBJ1-2, with D possibly matching TRBD1 (6 bases). Germline V gives CDR1 SQVTM, CDR2 ANQGSEA. The ends were cut back, 3 bases at V and 6 bases at J, with 14 bases in the middle. The CDR3 contains 13 residues. CDR3 loop: CSVDLGAPDGYTF. Here the CDR3 DNA reads TGCAGCGTTGATTTGGGGGCTCCGGATGGCTACACCTTC.

The gene calls are TRBV7-9 and TRBJ1-5, with unresolved D. V was clipped by 2 bases and J by 9 bases, with 8 bases between them. The germline V gene encodes CDR1 SEHNR and CDR2 FQNEAQ (reference sequence). The CDR3 sequence is 12 residues long. CDR3 loop: CASSLSSWPQHF. The CDR3 bases are TGTGCCAGCAGCTTATCAAGCTGGCCCCAGCATTTT.

The chain carries TRBV30 and TRBJ1-2; TRBD1 agrees at 9 bases. The length of the CDR3 is 15 residues. Trimming at V came to 4 bases and at J to 2 bases, leaving 8 bases not matched to a gene. CDR1 and CDR2 from the germline V gene are GTSNPN and SVGIG (reference sequence). The CDR3: CAWIRDRVENYGYTF. The CDR3 DNA reads as TGTGCCTGGATTAGGGACAGGGTTGAAAACTATGGCTACACCTTC. The full variable domain, in which reference TRBV30 and TRBJ1-2 provide the parts outside the CDR3, is SQTIHQWPATLVQPVGSPLSLECTVEGTSNPNLYWYRQAAGRGLQLLFYSVGIGQISSEVPQNLSASRPQDRQFILSSKKLLLSDSGFYLCAWIRDRVENYGYTFGSGTRLTVV.

This clone was picked up one time. The V call is TRBV5-1, the J call TRBJ1-2, with TRBD1 matching over 10 bases. The germline CDR1 and CDR2 sequences are SGHRS and YFSETQ. The V and J ends lost 0 bases and 8 bases, in that order; junction bases with no gene match: 4. The CDR3 spans 14 residues. In DNA, the CDR3 is TGCGCCAGCAGCTTGGGGGACAGGGGATACGGCTACACCTTC. It yields the protein CASSLGDRGYGYTF.

The rearrangement links TRBV15 to TRBJ2-3; D might be TRBD1 (6 bases). The CDR3 contains 16 residues. V dropped 0 bases and J dropped 5 bases, with 15 bases sitting between them. Germline V gene sequence: CDR1 LNHNV, CDR2 YYDKDF (reference sequence). DNA for the CDR3: TGTGCCACCAGCAGAGATTTGATGGGGGCTGGAGATACGCAGTATTTT. Translated, it gives CATSRDLMGAGDTQYF. Variable domain in full (rest from reference TRBV15 and TRBJ2-3): DAMVIQNPRYQVTQFGKPVTLSCSQTLNHNVMYWYQQKSSQAPKLLFHYYDKDFNNEADTPDNFQSRRPNTSFCFLDIRSPGLGDTAMYLCATSRDLMGAGDTQYFGPGTRLTVL.

The rearrangement uses TRBV4-1 and TRBJ2-7; the match to TRBD1 covers 10 bases. V lost 1 base to trimming and J lost 5 bases; unmatched junction nucleotides: 2. This CDR3 contains 14 residues. Germline V gene sequence: CDR1 MGHRA, CDR2 YSYEKL. CDR3 loop: CASSQGTGGNEQYF. The CDR3 DNA reads TGCGCCAGCAGCCAAGGGACAGGGGGTAACGAGCAGTACTTC.

The chain combines TRBV2 with TRBJ2-7; no clear D gene. The V gene lost 7 bases and the J gene lost 2 bases, with 15 bases spanning the gap. This CDR3 has 14 residues. Germline V gives CDR1 SNHLY, CDR2 FYNNEI. CDR3 loop: CASISRPSAYEQYF. The CDR3 DNA reads TGTGCCAGCATATCCCGGCCCTCAGCCTACGAGCAGTACTTC.

The genes are TRBV5-1 and TRBJ2-5, with 7 positions matching TRBD1. CDR3 length equals 15 residues. Trimming took 2 bases from V and 2 from J; bases not matched to a gene: 6. Germline V gene lookup returns CDR1 SGHRS and CDR2 YFSETQ. DNA for the CDR3: TGCGCCAGCAGCTTTACCTGGGACAGACAAGAGACCCAGTACTTC. As protein: CASSFTWDRQETQYF.

The V and J genes are TRBV7-9 and TRBJ1-5; the D is unclear. Germline CDR1 and CDR2: SEHNR and FQNEAQ (reference sequence). V was pared by 1 base and J by 4 bases, with 8 bases between. CDR3 length: 14 residues. The CDR3 reads CASSLEGRNQPQHF. The CDR3 DNA is TGTGCCAGCAGCTTAGAGGGTCGAAATCAGCCCCAGCATTTT.

The chain uses TRBV7-2 and TRBJ2-1, with 9 positions matching TRBD2. CDR1 and CDR2 from the germline V gene are SGHTA and FQGNSA. This CDR3 contains 17 residues. With 7 bases clipped from V and 4 bases from J, the junction kept 14 bases outside the gene matches. The CDR3 is CASTPFMMAGGYNEQFF. In DNA form, the CDR3 reads TGTGCCAGCACTCCTTTTATGATGGCGGGGGGGTACAATGAGCAGTTCTTC.

V gene TRBV28 combines with J gene TRBJ1-3; the D gene is possibly TRBD1 (5 bases). The germline V gene has CDR1 MDHEN and CDR2 SYDVKM. V shed 7 bases and J shed 3 bases, with 7 bases lying between them. The CDR3 has 12 residues. The CDR3 nucleotides read TGTGCCAGCACAGGGAGTGGAAACACCATATATTTT. Residues: CASTGSGNTIYF.

V and J are TRBV4-2 and TRBJ2-4; no firm D call. Germline V gives CDR1 LGHNA, CDR2 YNFKEQ. CDR3 length equals 15 residues. Trimming removed 0 bases at V and 2 bases at J, with 8 bases between. CDR3 amino acids: CASSQDGHSKNIQYF. The CDR3 coding sequence is TGTGCCAGCAGCCAAGATGGGCACTCCAAAAACATTCAGTACTTC.

V gene TRBV27 combines with J gene TRBJ1-2, with 8 positions matching TRBD1. Germline-derived CDR1 and CDR2 are MNHEY and SMNVEV (reference sequence). This CDR3 has 13 residues. Trimming removed 6 bases from V and 5 bases from J; junction bases left unmatched: 5. CDR3: CASRAGGRYGYTF. Here the CDR3 DNA reads TGTGCCAGCAGGGCAGGGGGCAGGTATGGCTACACCTTC.

This chain links TRBV5-1 with TRBJ1-5, with D unresolved. V was shortened by 4 bases and J by 2 bases, with 16 bases between the two germline ends. This CDR3 contains 16 residues. CDR1 is SGHRS, CDR2 YFSETQ, per germline. The DNA for the CDR3 is TGCGCCAGCAGCCGCAGTTCCATGGGAGGCAATCAGCCCCAGCATTTT. Translating gives CASSRSSMGGNQPQHF.

As for this clone: The junction does not match germline at one end; this may be a read error. This chain links TRBV18 with TRBJ1-1, with D possibly being TRBD1 (6 bases). This CDR3 spans 13 amino acids. CDR1 is KGHSH, CDR2 LQKENI, per germline. The CDR3 sequence is CASSGQGNAEAFF. CDR3 in DNA: TGTGCCAGCTCAGGGCAGGGGAACGCTGAAGCTTTCTTT.

This sequence joins TRBV4-1 and TRBJ1-2, with D hard to call. This CDR3 is built from 15 residues. Trimming left V 3 bases short and J 0 bases short, with 11 bases between. Germline loops: CDR1 MGHRA, CDR2 YSYEKL. CDR3 loop: CASSHVKLSNYGYTF. The DNA of the CDR3 is TGCGCCAGCAGCCACGTGAAACTCTCTAACTATGGCTACACCTTC.

The genes are TRBV7-2 and TRBJ2-5; D uncertain. V was clipped by 6 bases and J by 2 bases, with 16 bases between them. Germline assignment: CDR1 SGHTA and CDR2 FQGNSA. The CDR3 runs 15 residues. CDR3 sequence (DNA): TGTGCCAGCAGTGCCCCTCAAAAAATTCAAGAGACCCAGTACTTC. Protein sequence: CASSAPQKIQETQYF.

This clone was seen just once. The chain combines TRBV30 with TRBJ1-5; D perhaps matches TRBD1 (5 bases). Germline assignment: CDR1 GTSNPN and CDR2 SVGIG (reference sequence). Trimming pared 1 base from V and 2 bases from J, leaving 9 bases between. The CDR3 totals 14 residues. CDR3 amino acids: CAWSAQGGNQPQHF. For the CDR3, the DNA is TGTGCCTGGAGTGCCCAGGGCGGCAATCAGCCCCAGCATTTT. The variable domain in full, completed from reference TRBV30 and TRBJ1-5, reads SQTIHQWPATLVQPVGSPLSLECTVEGTSNPNLYWYRQAAGRGLQLLFYSVGIGQISSEVPQNLSASRPQDRQFILSSKKLLLSDSGFYLCAWSAQGGNQPQHFGDGTRLSIL.

Turning to this clone: Other DNA sequences in this sample translate to the same CDR3. The chain couples TRBV27 to TRBJ1-2, with D perhaps TRBD1 (6 bases). The length of the CDR3 is 12 residues. V dropped 5 bases and J dropped 5 bases, with 9 bases sitting between them. The germline V gene encodes CDR1 MNHEY and CDR2 SMNVEV (reference sequence). The CDR3 protein is CASSPQGYGYTF. DNA for the CDR3: TGTGCCAGCAGTCCGCAGGGGTATGGCTACACCTTC.